This is a list of T cell receptor beta chains from one sample in a study of blood T cell repertoires in COVID-19. Repertoires were generated with immunoSEQ multiplex PCR, while TCRdb's copy carries only in-frame clones and drops some. The sample holds around 25,000 clones, 60% to 75% seen once. The sample comprised peripheral blood. Source of these receptors: a middle-aged man with COVID-19, enrolled during active disease. Both conserved end residues are part of each CDR3. The D gene is left open where the match is weak. For some rows the clone size is stated as once, few or many, or as a class when expanded; others skip it.

CDR3 protein: CASSYLGGEADTQYF; CDR3 DNA: TGTGCCAGCAGTTACCTCGGGGGAGAGGCAGATACGCAGTATTTT; D gene: -; J gene: TRBJ2-3; clone size: few; V gene: TRBV6-5
CDR3 protein: CASSSDGRGSYNEQFF; CDR3 DNA: TGTGCCAGCAGTTCTGATGGGCGGGGCTCCTACAATGAGCAGTTCTTC; D gene: -; J gene: TRBJ2-1; clone size: -; V gene: TRBV27
CDR3 protein: CASSVDPGTGGQYF; CDR3 DNA: TGTGCCAGCAGCGTAGACCCCGGGACAGGCGGGCAGTACTTC; D gene: TRBD1; J gene: TRBJ2-7; clone size: few; V gene: TRBV9
CDR3 protein: CASSLASYRGTYEQYF; CDR3 DNA: TGCGCCAGCAGCTTGGCTTCTTACAGGGGCACTTACGAGCAGTACTTC; D gene: TRBD1; J gene: TRBJ2-7; clone size: few; V gene: TRBV5-1
CDR3 protein: CASSLGGTGNGNSPLHF; CDR3 DNA: TGCGCCAGCAGCTTGGGGGGGACAGGCAATGGTAATTCACCCCTCCACTTT; D gene: TRBD1; J gene: TRBJ1-6; clone size: -; V gene: TRBV5-1
CDR3 protein: CASSFQETQYF; CDR3 DNA: TGCGCCAGCAGCTTCCAGGAAACGCAGTATTTT; D gene: -; J gene: TRBJ2-3; clone size: -; V gene: TRBV5-1
CDR3 protein: CASSLAAGTSKNIQYF; CDR3 DNA: TGCGCCAGCAGCTTGGCCGCGGGAACGTCCAAAAACATTCAGTACTTC; D gene: -; J gene: TRBJ2-4; clone size: few; V gene: TRBV5-1
CDR3 protein: CATSAPSGVAGGTGELFF; CDR3 DNA: TGTGCCACCAGTGCCCCCTCCGGGGTAGCGGGAGGGACCGGGGAGCTGTTTTTT; D gene: TRBD2; J gene: TRBJ2-2; clone size: -; V gene: TRBV24-1
CDR3 protein: CASSYERRGAYEQYF; CDR3 DNA: TGTGCCAGCAGTTACGAGCGGCGGGGGGCCTACGAGCAGTACTTC; D gene: TRBD2; J gene: TRBJ2-7; clone size: -; V gene: TRBV6-5
CDR3 protein: CASNRPPGLEAFF; CDR3 DNA: TGTGCCAGCAATCGTCCTCCAGGCCTTGAAGCTTTCTTT; D gene: -; J gene: TRBJ1-1; clone size: -; V gene: TRBV5-6
CDR3 protein: CASSRESSGGASIEQFF; CDR3 DNA: TGTGCCAGCAGCCGAGAATCTAGCGGGGGGGCAAGTATTGAGCAGTTCTTC; D gene: TRBD2; J gene: TRBJ2-1; clone size: -; V gene: TRBV3-1/TRBV3-2
CDR3 protein: CASSQTRNGAFF; CDR3 DNA: TGTGCCAGCAGCCAAACGAGGAATGGAGCTTTCTTT; D gene: -; J gene: TRBJ1-1; clone size: -; V gene: TRBV12-3/TRBV12-4
CDR3 protein: CASSEITGANVLTF; CDR3 DNA: TGTGCCAGCAGTGAAATCACTGGGGCCAACGTCCTGACTTTC; D gene: -; J gene: TRBJ2-6; clone size: -; V gene: TRBV6-1
CDR3 protein: CASSQDLALAGDEQYF; CDR3 DNA: TGTGCCAGCAGCCAAGATTTGGCACTAGCGGGAGACGAGCAGTACTTC; D gene: TRBD2; J gene: TRBJ2-7; clone size: -; V gene: TRBV4-2
CDR3 protein: CSIGQTNNVEKLFF; CDR3 DNA: TGCAGCATCGGACAGACAAACAATGTTGAAAAACTGTTTTTT; D gene: -; J gene: TRBJ1-4; clone size: few; V gene: TRBV29-1
CDR3 protein: CASSLGQIQETQYF; CDR3 DNA: TGTGCCAGCAGCTTGGGACAGATACAAGAGACCCAGTACTTC; D gene: -; J gene: TRBJ2-5; clone size: few; V gene: TRBV5-4
CDR3 protein: CASSLGRSYEQYF; CDR3 DNA: TGTGCCAGCAGTTTGGGGCGTTCCTACGAGCAGTACTTC; D gene: -; J gene: TRBJ2-7; clone size: -; V gene: TRBV12-3/TRBV12-4
CDR3 protein: CASNMNTEAFF; CDR3 DNA: TGTGCCAGCAATATGAACACTGAAGCTTTCTTT; D gene: -; J gene: TRBJ1-1; clone size: few; V gene: TRBV28
CDR3 protein: CASKTSGTLGSEQYF; CDR3 DNA: TGTGCCAGCAAAACTTCCGGGACTCTAGGGTCCGAGCAGTACTTC; D gene: -; J gene: TRBJ2-7; clone size: -; V gene: TRBV6-6
CDR3 protein: CASSIPGTGLYEQYF; CDR3 DNA: TGTGCCAGCAGCATCCCCGGGACAGGGCTATACGAGCAGTACTTC; D gene: TRBD1; J gene: TRBJ2-7; clone size: -; V gene: TRBV5-4
CDR3 protein: CASSEALGPGGTEAFF; CDR3 DNA: TGTGCCAGCAGTGAAGCGCTGGGACCGGGGGGCACTGAAGCTTTCTTT; D gene: -; J gene: TRBJ1-1; clone size: -; V gene: TRBV6-1
CDR3 protein: CASSLDGVNYGYTF; CDR3 DNA: TGTGCCAGCAGCCTCGACGGGGTTAACTATGGCTACACCTTC; D gene: -; J gene: TRBJ1-2; clone size: -; V gene: TRBV7-9
CDR3 protein: CATSEATVPQYF; CDR3 DNA: TGTGCCACCAGTGAGGCAACCGTTCCGCAGTATTTT; D gene: -; J gene: TRBJ2-3; clone size: few; V gene: TRBV24-1
CDR3 protein: CASSLRHNSNTGELFF; CDR3 DNA: TGTGCCAGCAGCTTACGACACAATTCGAACACCGGGGAGCTGTTTTTT; D gene: -; J gene: TRBJ2-2; clone size: -; V gene: TRBV11-2
CDR3 protein: CASSVRDTQYF; CDR3 DNA: TGTGCCAGCAGTGTTCGAGATACGCAGTATTTT; D gene: -; J gene: TRBJ2-3; clone size: -; V gene: TRBV2
CDR3 protein: CASSPTENKNIQYF; CDR3 DNA: TGTGCCAGCAGCCCGACAGAAAACAAAAACATTCAGTACTTC; D gene: -; J gene: TRBJ2-4; clone size: -; V gene: TRBV7-9
CDR3 protein: CASSLGPDKPQHF; CDR3 DNA: TGTGCCAGCAGCTTAGGCCCCGACAAGCCCCAGCATTTT; D gene: -; J gene: TRBJ1-5; clone size: -; V gene: TRBV11-2
CDR3 protein: CASSPLTASANSGANVLTF; CDR3 DNA: TGTGCCAGCAGTCCGCTGACAGCTTCAGCTAACTCTGGGGCCAACGTCCTGACTTTC; D gene: -; J gene: TRBJ2-6; clone size: -; V gene: TRBV2
CDR3 protein: CASSLPGNYGYTF; CDR3 DNA: TGCGCCAGCAGTTTACCCGGGAACTATGGCTACACCTTC; D gene: -; J gene: TRBJ1-2; clone size: medium-sized; V gene: TRBV10-2
CDR3 protein: CASTKAASGGWAETQYF; CDR3 DNA: TGTGCCAGCACCAAGGCGGCTAGCGGGGGGTGGGCGGAGACCCAGTACTTC; D gene: TRBD2; J gene: TRBJ2-5; clone size: few; V gene: TRBV3-1/TRBV3-2
CDR3 protein: CASSLSGTEAFF; CDR3 DNA: TGTGCCAGCAGTTTATCGGGAACTGAAGCTTTCTTT; D gene: -; J gene: TRBJ1-1; clone size: -; V gene: TRBV28
CDR3 protein: CASSQRGIMDQPQHF; CDR3 DNA: TGCGCCAGCAGCCAACGGGGGATCATGGATCAGCCCCAGCATTTT; D gene: -; J gene: TRBJ1-5; clone size: -; V gene: TRBV4-1
CDR3 protein: CASQVTANTEAFF; CDR3 DNA: TGTGCCAGCCAGGTTACAGCGAACACTGAAGCTTTCTTT; D gene: -; J gene: TRBJ1-1; clone size: once; V gene: TRBV6-5
CDR3 protein: CATSDPRQAVYNEQFF; CDR3 DNA: TGTGCCACCAGTGATCCTCGACAGGCCGTCTACAATGAGCAGTTCTTC; D gene: -; J gene: TRBJ2-1; clone size: -; V gene: TRBV24-1
CDR3 protein: CASSFGQGHTGELFF; CDR3 DNA: TGTGCCAGCAGCTTCGGACAGGGCCACACCGGGGAGCTGTTTTTT; D gene: TRBD1; J gene: TRBJ2-2; clone size: -; V gene: TRBV7-9
CDR3 protein: CASSFRDRGYNEQFF; CDR3 DNA: TGCGCCAGCAGCTTCCGGGACAGGGGTTACAATGAGCAGTTCTTC; D gene: TRBD1; J gene: TRBJ2-1; clone size: -; V gene: TRBV5-1
CDR3 protein: CASSWGQVNSPLHF; CDR3 DNA: TGTGCCAGCAGCTGGGGACAGGTGAATTCACCCCTCCACTTT; D gene: TRBD1; J gene: TRBJ1-6; clone size: -; V gene: TRBV6-5